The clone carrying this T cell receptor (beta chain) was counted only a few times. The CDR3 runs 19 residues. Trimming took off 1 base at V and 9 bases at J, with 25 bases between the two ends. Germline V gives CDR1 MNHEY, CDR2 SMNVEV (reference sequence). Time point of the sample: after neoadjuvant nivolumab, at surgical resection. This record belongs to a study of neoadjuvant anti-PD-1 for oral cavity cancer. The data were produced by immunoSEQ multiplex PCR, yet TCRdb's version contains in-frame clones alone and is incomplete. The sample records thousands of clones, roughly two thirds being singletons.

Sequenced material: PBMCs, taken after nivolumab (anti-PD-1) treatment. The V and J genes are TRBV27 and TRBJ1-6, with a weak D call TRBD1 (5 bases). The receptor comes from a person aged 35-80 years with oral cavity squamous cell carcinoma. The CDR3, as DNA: TGTGCCAGCAGTTTATTTCAAACAGGCGGGGGGAAGAGGAGTTCACCCCTCCACTTT. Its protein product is CASSLFQTGGGKRSSPLHF.